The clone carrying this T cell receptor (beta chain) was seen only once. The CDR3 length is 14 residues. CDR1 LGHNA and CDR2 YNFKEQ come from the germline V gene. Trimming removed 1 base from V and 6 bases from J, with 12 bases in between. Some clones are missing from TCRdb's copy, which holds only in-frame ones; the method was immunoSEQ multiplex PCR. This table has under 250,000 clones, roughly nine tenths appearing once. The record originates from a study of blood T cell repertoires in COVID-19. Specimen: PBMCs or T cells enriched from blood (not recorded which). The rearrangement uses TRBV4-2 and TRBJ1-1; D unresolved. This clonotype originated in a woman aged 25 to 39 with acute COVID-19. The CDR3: CASSQGDKRAEAFF. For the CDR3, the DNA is TGTGCCAGCAGCCAAGGAGATAAAAGAGCTGAAGCTTTCTTT.